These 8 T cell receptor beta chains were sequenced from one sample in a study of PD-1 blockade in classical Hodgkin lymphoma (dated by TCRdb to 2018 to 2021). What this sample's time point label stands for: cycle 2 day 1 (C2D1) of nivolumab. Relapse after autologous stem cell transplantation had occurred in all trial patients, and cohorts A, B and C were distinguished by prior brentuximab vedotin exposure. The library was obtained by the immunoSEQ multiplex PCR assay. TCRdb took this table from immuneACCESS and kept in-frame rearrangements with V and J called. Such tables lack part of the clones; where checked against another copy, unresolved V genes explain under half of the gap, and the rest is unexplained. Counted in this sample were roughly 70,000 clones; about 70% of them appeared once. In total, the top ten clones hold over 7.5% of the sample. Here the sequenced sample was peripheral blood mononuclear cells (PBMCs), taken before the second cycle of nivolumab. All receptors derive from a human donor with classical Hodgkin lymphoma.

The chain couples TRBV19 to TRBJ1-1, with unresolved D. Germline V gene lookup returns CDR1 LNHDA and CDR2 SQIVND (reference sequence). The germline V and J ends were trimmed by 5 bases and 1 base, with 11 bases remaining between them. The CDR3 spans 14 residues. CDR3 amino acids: CASSLSPQNTEAFF. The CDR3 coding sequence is TGTGCCAGTAGTCTCTCCCCCCAGAACACTGAAGCTTTCTTT. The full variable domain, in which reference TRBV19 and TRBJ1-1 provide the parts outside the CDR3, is DGGITQSPKYLFRKEGQNVTLSCEQNLNHDAMYWYRQDPGQGLRLIYYSQIVNDFQKGDIAEGYSVSREKKESFPLTVTSAQKNPTAFYLCASSLSPQNTEAFFGQGTRLTVV.

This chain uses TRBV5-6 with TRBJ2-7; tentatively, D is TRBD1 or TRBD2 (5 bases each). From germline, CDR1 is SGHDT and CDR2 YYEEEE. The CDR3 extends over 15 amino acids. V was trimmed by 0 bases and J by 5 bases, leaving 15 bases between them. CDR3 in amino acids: CASSLEGTAVHEQYF. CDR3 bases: TGTGCCAGCAGCTTGGAAGGGACGGCCGTCCACGAGCAGTACTTC.

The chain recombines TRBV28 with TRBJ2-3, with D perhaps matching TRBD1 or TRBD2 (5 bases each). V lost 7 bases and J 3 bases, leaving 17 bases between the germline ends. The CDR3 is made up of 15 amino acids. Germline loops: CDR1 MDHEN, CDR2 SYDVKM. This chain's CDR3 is CASTYGTRATDTQYF. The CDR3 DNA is TGTGCCAGCACTTATGGGACCCGGGCGACAGATACGCAGTATTTT.

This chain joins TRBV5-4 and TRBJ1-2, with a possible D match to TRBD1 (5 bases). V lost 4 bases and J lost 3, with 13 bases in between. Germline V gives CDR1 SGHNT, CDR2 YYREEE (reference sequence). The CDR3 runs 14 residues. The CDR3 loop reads CASSPLGRDYGYTF. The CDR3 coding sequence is TGTGCCAGCAGCCCTCTGGGCAGGGACTATGGCTACACCTTC.

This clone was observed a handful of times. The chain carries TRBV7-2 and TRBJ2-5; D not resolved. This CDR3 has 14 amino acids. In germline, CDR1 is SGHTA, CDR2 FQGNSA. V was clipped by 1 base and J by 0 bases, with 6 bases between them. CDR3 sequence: CASSLETHQETQYF. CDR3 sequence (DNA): TGTGCCAGCAGCTTAGAAACCCACCAAGAGACCCAGTACTTC.

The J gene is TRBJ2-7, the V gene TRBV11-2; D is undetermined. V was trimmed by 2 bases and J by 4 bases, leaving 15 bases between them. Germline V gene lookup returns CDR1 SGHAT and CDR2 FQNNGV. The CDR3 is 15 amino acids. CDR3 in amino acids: CASSLSRGYLYEQYF. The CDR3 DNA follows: TGTGCCAGCAGCTTATCCCGAGGTTACTTGTACGAGCAGTACTTC.

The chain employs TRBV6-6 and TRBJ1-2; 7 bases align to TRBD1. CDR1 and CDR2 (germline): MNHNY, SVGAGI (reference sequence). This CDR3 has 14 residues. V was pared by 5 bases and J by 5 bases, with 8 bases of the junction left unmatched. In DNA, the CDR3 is TGTGCCAGCAGTACAGACAGGGAGGGATATGGCTACACCTTC. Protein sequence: CASSTDREGYGYTF.

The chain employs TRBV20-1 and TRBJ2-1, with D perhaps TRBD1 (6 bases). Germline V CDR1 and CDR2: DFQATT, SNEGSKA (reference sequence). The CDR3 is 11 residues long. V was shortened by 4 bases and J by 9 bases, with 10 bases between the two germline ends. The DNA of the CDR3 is TGCAGTGCTACCAGGGGAAGTGAGCAGTTCTTC. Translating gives CSATRGSEQFF.